This T cell receptor beta chain emerged from a study of memory CD4+ T cells and cytomegalovirus serostatus. Study-level background: Donors were healthy Belgian adults, 8 to 10 CMV seropositive and around 23 seronegative.

Trimming cost V 2 bases and J 2 bases; bases outside gene matches: 3. Looked up from germline, CDR1 is SGHRS and CDR2 is YFSETQ. The CDR3 extends over 15 amino acids. Single viable CD3+CD4+CD8-CD45RO+ cells were sorted as the memory CD4+ T cells. Serostatus was set by detecting CMV pp150, pp28, p38, p52 IgG. Study findings and constraints: The CMV-associated TCR signature appears largely within the CD4+ memory repertoire.

With regard to this clone: Its specificity is unknown.

TCRdb's table, derived via immunoSEQ multiplex PCR, lists solely in-frame clones and lacks some. Among under 55,000 clones listed, 80% to 85% were seen once. The chain employs TRBV5-1 and TRBJ2-7, with TRBD2 matching over 11 bases. The sequence came from an adult in good health and CMV-seropositive. Sequencing used memory CD4+ T cells from blood. CDR3: CASSLGTSGTYEQYF. In DNA form, the CDR3 reads TGCGCCAGCAGCTTAGGGACTAGCGGAACCTACGAGCAGTACTTC.